Listed here is a single T cell receptor beta chain. What it binds is unknown. TCRdb's table, derived via immunoSEQ multiplex PCR, lists solely in-frame clones and lacks some. The sample carries over 700,000 clones, 72% recorded once. The sample comes from a study of shared clonotypes between healthy human individuals. CDR3 length: 15 residues. In germline, CDR1 is SGHRS, CDR2 YFSETQ. Between the trimmed V and J ends, which lost 4 bases and 0 bases, there was a span of 10 bases. Both subsets, CD45RA+ naive and CD45RA-negative memory, were split from the CD4+ cells. Study results and limitations: It was observed that about 5% of naive CD4 clonotypes were shared across a few donors. Investigators collected only blood, and repertoires in tissues likely differ.

The J gene is TRBJ2-2, the V gene TRBV5-1, with D perhaps matching TRBD2 (6 bases). The TCR originated in a woman aged 25 to 39 in good health. Sequencing was carried out using memory CD4+ T cells sorted from blood. Subset meaning: CD45RA-negative fraction. The CDR3 sequence is CASSREPPNTGELFF. CDR3 bases: TGCGCCAGCAGCCGGGAGCCCCCGAACACCGGGGAGCTGTTTTTT.